The clone carrying this TCR beta chain was counted only a few times. No antigen is known for it. This record comes from a study of a mutant IDH1 vaccine in newly diagnosed glioma. The overall study: Earlier care involved radiotherapy, temozolomide, or both, and the majority received both.

Study-wide results and caveats: Vaccine-induced responses were seen in roughly 93% of patients, spanning several MHC alleles.

Profiling relied on immunoSEQ multiplex PCR, and the TCRdb table lists in-frame clones only, not all of them. This table has some 50,000 clones, around three fifths appearing once. The length of the CDR3 is 15 residues. The V and J ends lost 2 bases and 2 bases respectively, with 10 bases between them. The germline V gene has CDR1 WNHNN and CDR2 SYGVQD (reference sequence). Time point here: week 47, end of study. Doses of 300 ug of mutant IDH1 20-mer peptide were given with topical imiquimod. Patients received eight vaccinations in weeks 1, 3, 5, 7, 11, 15, 19, 23. Each of the donors came in with new WHO grade 3 or 4 astrocytomas that were IDH1-mutant and ATRX-lost.

The input for sequencing was peripheral blood mononuclear cells (PBMCs), taken from a glioma patient whose treatment included an IDH1 peptide vaccine. The TCR comes from a man in his forties or fifties with glioma. Some clones in this sample may be carry-over from other donors' samples. The V call is TRBV10-1, the J call TRBJ1-3; possibly TRBD1 for D (6 bases). The CDR3 spells CASSEGTTAGNTIYF. For the CDR3, the DNA is TGCGCCAGCAGTGAGGGGACAACTGCTGGAAACACCATATATTTT.